This T cell receptor (beta chain) was captured in a study of T cells in localized non-small cell lung cancer. Regarding the study as a whole: Longer overall survival was associated with a higher density of T cells in the blood. Exceeding tumor, uninvolved adjacent lung had the highest T cell clonality. Tumor samples were not multi-region, leaving intratumor heterogeneity unexcluded. In adjacent lung appeared a median roughly 56 of the top 100 tumor clones.

Here immunoSEQ multiplex PCR was the method, and the copy in TCRdb shows in-frame clones only, minus some. The sample has fewer than 40,000 clones, roughly 91% seen once; the top ten hold around 3.2%. Note on this clone: Its antigen is undetermined.

This sequence originates from a female donor of 60 years or more with stage I lung adenocarcinoma. The sequencing here drew on peripheral blood, taken before any cancer treatment.

CDR3 bases: TGCGCCAGCAGAGAAGACGGGAGGAACACCGGGGAGCTGTTTTTT. This codes for CASREDGRNTGELFF. The rearrangement joins TRBV10-1 to TRBJ2-2, with D possibly being TRBD2 (6 bases). Trimming removed 6 bases at V and 1 base at J, with 12 bases between. Germline V CDR1 and CDR2: WNHNN, SYGVQD (reference sequence). The CDR3 sequence is 15 residues long.